These T cell receptor beta chains were read from a single sample in a study of cytomegalovirus exposure and HLA in healthy donors. The method was immunoSEQ multiplex PCR; TCRdb's version includes in-frame clones alone and lacks a portion of them. The data show 110,000 or so clones, with about four fifths seen just once and 2.5% held by the top ten. Specimen: PBMCs. All receptors come from a woman aged 18-29 years in good health and CMV-seronegative. CDR3s include the opening cysteine and the closing phenylalanine or tryptophan. Fields, in order: J gene, V gene, clone size, D gene, CDR3 protein, CDR3 DNA. The D gene is left open where the match is weak. Part of the rows lack a size; the others show once, few, many or a class for expanded clones.

>TRBJ2-2|TRBV6-1|.|TRBD1
CASSPGQDAGELFF
TGTGCCAGCAGCCCGGGACAGGACGCCGGGGAGCTGTTTTTT
>TRBJ2-7|TRBV7-9|.|TRBD1
CASSDRDRGSQEQYF
TGTGCCAGCAGCGACCGGGACAGGGGGTCTCAGGAGCAGTACTTC
>TRBJ1-5|TRBV6-5|.|.
CASRDRFIQPQHF
TGTGCCAGCAGAGACAGGTTTATTCAGCCCCAGCATTTT
>TRBJ1-1|TRBV10-3|.|TRBD1
CAISDPTGGHTEAFF
TGTGCCATCAGTGACCCGACAGGGGGCCACACTGAAGCTTTCTTT
>TRBJ2-1|TRBV2|.|TRBD2
CASTLRLAGANEQFF
TGTGCCAGCACCCTAAGACTAGCGGGGGCCAATGAGCAGTTCTTC
>TRBJ2-2|TRBV5-4|.|.
CASTGWGELFF
TGTGCCAGCACCGGGTGGGGGGAGCTGTTTTTT
>TRBJ2-5|TRBV18|.|.
CASSPPKGPYSGETQYF
TGTGCCAGCTCACCGCCTAAGGGGCCCTATTCTGGGGAGACCCAGTACTTC
>TRBJ1-2|TRBV28|.|TRBD1
CAYQGDRDGYTF
TGTGCCTACCAGGGGGACAGGGATGGCTACACCTTC
>TRBJ2-1|TRBV27|.|.
CASSLGVNEQFF
TGTGCCAGCAGTTTAGGAGTCAATGAGCAGTTCTTC
>TRBJ2-1|TRBV5-5|.|.
CASSLSGAYNEQFF
TGTGCCAGCAGCTTGTCCGGGGCCTACAATGAGCAGTTCTTC
>TRBJ2-7|TRBV5-1|.|.
CASTTGDLRRTSGSYEQYF
TGCGCCAGCACTACAGGGGATCTACGGAGAACTAGCGGTTCCTACGAGCAGTACTTC
>TRBJ2-3|TRBV7-2|.|.
CASSLGRLAQYF
TGTGCCAGCAGCTTGGGCCGCTTGGCGCAGTATTTT
>TRBJ1-2|TRBV14|.|.
CASSPLRAGDYGYTF
TGTGCCAGCAGCCCCCTCCGGGCAGGGGACTATGGCTACACCTTC
>TRBJ2-7|TRBV15|few|.
CATSSKKGAPYEQYF
TGTGCCACCAGCAGCAAAAAAGGAGCCCCCTACGAGCAGTACTTC
>TRBJ1-4|TRBV10-1|few|.
CASGPLQRQGLREKLFF
TGCGCCAGCGGGCCCCTTCAGCGTCAGGGGTTAAGAGAAAAACTGTTTTTT
>TRBJ2-1|TRBV11-2|.|.
CASSANSGSYNEQFF
TGTGCCAGCAGCGCAAACTCAGGGTCCTACAATGAGCAGTTCTTC
>TRBJ2-2|TRBV19|.|.
CASNGGRENTGELFF
TGTGCCAGTAACGGGGGGCGAGAGAACACCGGGGAGCTGTTTTTT
>TRBJ1-1|TRBV7-2|.|.
CASSLEAVTNTEAFF
TGTGCCAGCAGCTTAGAAGCGGTGACGAACACTGAAGCTTTCTTT
>TRBJ2-1|TRBV9|.|TRBD2
CASSPRLAGYNEQFF
TGTGCCAGCAGCCCAAGACTAGCGGGGTACAATGAGCAGTTCTTC
>TRBJ1-5|TRBV12-5|.|TRBD1
CASGLVGTGSQPQHF
TGTGCTAGTGGTTTGGTTGGGACAGGGTCTCAGCCCCAGCATTTT
>TRBJ1-4|TRBV7-9|.|.
CASSPYRAEKLFF
TGTGCCAGCAGCCCTTACAGGGCTGAAAAACTGTTTTTT
>TRBJ2-3|TRBV7-2|.|.
CASSLDPGADTQYF
TGTGCCAGCAGCTTGGACCCGGGGGCAGATACGCAGTATTTT
>TRBJ2-5|TRBV18|.|TRBD1
CASSPGNLQGAGETQYF
TGTGCCAGCTCACCGGGAAACCTACAGGGGGCTGGAGAGACCCAGTACTTC